The T cell receptor (beta chain) under discussion was sequenced for a study of long-term antiretroviral therapy in people with HIV (dated by TCRdb to 2022 to 2024). Regarding the research as a whole: The earliest samples were collected approximately a decade before the 2015 WHO recommendation for immediate ART, a period when ART was typically delayed until CD4 counts fell. This retrospective serial study examined whether starting ART and sustained HIV suppression were associated with changes in the composition and diversity of the TRB repertoire in peripheral blood. About 35% of the 30 participants with HIV were female. Test extractions of a monoclonal T-cell line alongside 30 or so polyclonal samples showed no cross-contamination during QIAcube processing. From fewer than 35 adults with confirmed HIV infection, the cohort provided under 250 cryopreserved PBMC samples, gathered serially across a mean of approximately six years (range 1-12). The investigation overall reported the following: The repertoire was dominated across all time points by expanded TRB clones identified before ART initiation, although this dominance was seen to fluctuate and to decrease in many PLHIV after ART. The samples span the years 2004 to 2017, and the ART regimens used at that time may not be as effective as current regimens. Since PBMC availability was limited, sequencing covered only the TCR beta chain, with no alpha chain pairing. ART initiation was associated with a significant increase in TRB diversity, but diversity stayed significantly below transplant donor controls even after long-term ART. Compared with controls, HIV repertoires had narrower CDR3 length ranges, and the network structure pointed to an antigen-experienced repertoire that shifted only slightly toward naive after ART. Unsorted PBMC were profiled instead of sorted CD4+ and CD8+ T cells because pre-ART samples had limited cell numbers. Inferences about post-ART repertoire changes were limited because no data were available on ART adherence, viral resistance or therapy changes.

The immunoSEQ hsTCRB v3.0 assay was used at survey level resolution to sequence the TRB variable region. The targeted TRB sequencing depth was about 40,000-50,000 T-cell genomes per sample. Pooled TRB libraries were sequenced on an Illumina MiSeq with a v3 150-cycle kit. Per the original workflow: Repertoire analysis was run in R within a reproducible Nextflow workflow that covered QC, data transformation and analysis. LymphoSeq2, an R package for exploring AIRR-Seq data, was used to implement custom analyses. A handful of samples that produced fewer than 5000 total TRB sequences were removed, so 150 to 200 HIV repertoires were analyzed. Of the approximately 190 retained HIV repertoires, almost 60 were collected before and roughly 130 after ART initiation. Each repertoire was downsampled to 5000 TRB nucleotide sequences, and summary statistics were averaged across 100 downsampling iterations. Only TRB sequences with CDR3 regions of at least seven amino acids were retained for analysis. Two measures captured diversity: a Shannon entropy-derived clonality score and the Gini coefficient. In the repertoire networks, any two of the top 5000 CDR3 amino acid sequences were connected whenever the two sequences differed by an edit distance of one. GLIPH2 predicted antigen specificity groups and MHC restriction for TRB CDR3 amino acid sequences. To flag known associations with CMV, EBV, HIV or tissue antigens, CDR3 amino acid sequences were compared against VDJdb and McPAS-TCR. Pre-ART, post-ART and control groups were compared with Wilcoxon signed-rank tests and Holm-Bonferroni correction. TCRdb's version of the immuneACCESS table is confined to in-frame rearrangements and falls short of the full clone set. An unresolved V gene accounts for under half of the shortfall where checked; the remainder is of unknown origin. V, J and clone size reflect that table, while D and trimming were determined from the DNA. Recorded for this sample are about 38,000 clones; roughly 80% of them occurred a single time. Around 5% of the sample lies in the top ten.

Via the germline V gene, CDR1 is SGHRS and CDR2 YFSETQ. V loses 3 bases, J loses 0 bases, and the germline ends lie 13 bases apart. Taken from cysteine to phenylalanine, the CDR3 has 15 residues. This entry keeps only the CDR3 DNA: 45 bases, framed from base 1. To be included, a participant needed at least one PBMC sample from before ART initiation plus at least two post-ART samples. Treatment was received in the United States of America by all participants with HIV. Before DNA extraction, cryopreserved samples of roughly 0.95-10 million PBMC were thawed and washed. At the time of the earliest PBMC sample, participants with HIV were aged between roughly 20 and 54 years. Each participant contributed PBMC samples from 1-4 timepoints before ART initiation and 2-8 timepoints after ART initiation, with a median of 7 samples. Serial HIV viral load, CD4+ T-cell count, ART history and demographic data were obtained for every participant. A Qiagen kit on a QIAcube was used to extract genomic DNA from unsorted PBMC, with samples processed in batches of 12.

Notes on this clone: Its antigen remains unidentified. No base-level quality is on record; no much larger clone is a single base apart.

The origin of this receptor is a man between 18 and 35 years old with HIV. The chain joins TRBV5-1 to TRBJ2-7; the D gene assignment is perhaps TRBD1 or TRBD2, with each matching 5 bases. The specimen comprised unsorted PBMCs, sampled 1.5 years after starting antiretroviral therapy. The sequenced DNA is TGCGCCAGCAGCTGGGGGTCATACTCCTCCTACGAGCAGTACTTC. Its amino acids are CASSWGSYSSYEQYF.